The next 11 T cell receptor beta chains were all read from a single sample in a study of blood T cell repertoires in COVID-19. This table comes from immunoSEQ multiplex PCR, and its TCRdb copy is limited to in-frame clones, with some not included. In the table there are around 310,000 clones, under 90% of which are singletons. The sample was PBMCs or T cells enriched from blood (not recorded which). These receptors were taken from a woman aged 30 to 39 who had recovered from COVID-19.

J is TRBJ2-2 and V is TRBV29-1, with 7 positions matching TRBD1. The CDR3 consists of 14 residues. The V gene end was trimmed by 2 bases and the J gene end by 4 bases; junction bases not matched to a gene: 4. In germline, CDR1 is SQVTM, CDR2 ANQGSEA. The CDR3 DNA reads as TGCAGCGTTGAAAGGGGGCACGGCACCGGGGAGCTGTTTTTT. Its translation is CSVERGHGTGELFF.

V and J are TRBV7-9 and TRBJ2-3, with TRBD2 as a possible D gene (6 bases). This CDR3 is 18 amino acids long. Trimming left V 2 bases short and J 3 bases short, with 21 bases between. Per germline, CDR1 SEHNR and CDR2 FQNEAQ (reference sequence). The CDR3 region has the DNA TGTGCCAGCAGCTTACTTGCTCGGGCGGGAAGGTTGACAGATACGCAGTATTTT. Translating gives CASSLLARAGRLTDTQYF.

In its sample, this clone was seen once. The gene calls are TRBV7-8 and TRBJ2-5; 11 bases map to TRBD2. Per the germline V gene, CDR1 is SGHVS and CDR2 is FQNEAQ. J gave up 0 bases and V 5 bases, and 5 bases lay outside the gene matches. The CDR3 totals 16 residues. In DNA, the CDR3 is TGTGCCAGCAGCCCCGGGACTAGCGGATACCAAGAGACCCAGTACTTC. Protein: CASSPGTSGYQETQYF.

The chain is built from TRBV7-2 and TRBJ1-1; no definite D call. This CDR3 has 14 residues. Germline V lookup: CDR1 SGHTA, CDR2 FQGNSA. V lost 5 bases and J 1 base, leaving 11 bases between the germline ends. CDR3 loop: CASSRSFGNTEAFF. CDR3 nucleotide sequence: TGTGCCAGCAGCCGGAGCTTTGGGAACACTGAAGCTTTCTTT.

The chain combines TRBV7-2 with TRBJ2-7; the match to TRBD2 covers 11 bases. The CDR3 has 15 amino acids. Germline V CDR1 and CDR2: SGHTA, FQGNSA. J was trimmed by 6 bases and V by 1 base; bases with no gene match: 5. The CDR3 nucleotides read TGTGCCAGCAGCTTAGTGGGTAGCGGGAGGGGCGAGCAGTACTTC. Translating it yields CASSLVGSGRGEQYF.

The chain couples TRBV9 to TRBJ2-4, with a weak D call TRBD2 (6 bases). The V end was cut by 0 bases, the J end by 6 bases, with 13 bases between. CDR1 and CDR2 (germline): SGDLS, YYNGEE. There are 15 residues in the CDR3. CDR3: CASSVAMGGTNIQYF. DNA for the CDR3: TGTGCCAGCAGCGTAGCTATGGGGGGTACAAACATTCAGTACTTC.

The chain recombines TRBV28 with TRBJ2-7, with 8 nucleotides matching TRBD2. Germline CDR1 is MDHEN and CDR2 is SYDVKM. The CDR3 extends over 16 amino acids. Trimming took 1 base from V and 5 from J; bases not matched to a gene: 10. The CDR3 is CASSLSIGRGLDEQYF. In DNA, the CDR3 is TGTGCCAGCAGTTTATCTATCGGGAGGGGATTAGACGAGCAGTACTTC. The whole variable domain, remainder taken from reference TRBV28 and TRBJ2-7, is DVKVTQSSRYLVKRTGEKVFLECVQDMDHENMFWYRQDPGLGLRLIYFSYDVKMKEKGDIPEGYSVSREKKERFSLILESASTNQTSMYLCASSLSIGRGLDEQYFGPGTRLTVT.

The chain combines TRBV18 with TRBJ1-1; 7 bases match TRBD1. The V and J ends lost 3 bases and 5 bases, in that order; junction bases with no gene match: 9. The CDR3 is made up of 15 amino acids. Looked up from germline, CDR1 is KGHSH and CDR2 is LQKENI. CDR3 bases: TGTGCCAGCTCACCGGCTAAAGCCAGGGGGACTGAAGCTTTCTTT. It encodes CASSPAKARGTEAFF.

The V gene is TRBV30, the J gene TRBJ2-1, with 8 bases lining up with TRBD2. Germline V gene lookup returns CDR1 GTSNPN and CDR2 SVGIG (reference sequence). CDR3 size: 13 residues. Trimming cost V 2 bases and J 8 bases; bases outside gene matches: 5. This CDR3 reads CAWSSGSSHEQFF. The CDR3 DNA reads TGTGCCTGGAGTAGCGGGAGTTCCCATGAGCAGTTCTTC.

The V gene is TRBV19, the J gene TRBJ1-2; D unclear. The CDR3 has 13 amino acids. Trimming cost V 1 base and J 5 bases, with 8 bases left between them. Germline V gives CDR1 LNHDA, CDR2 SQIVND (reference sequence). The CDR3 here is CASSIVSGYGYTF. CDR3 DNA: TGTGCCAGTAGTATAGTGTCCGGGTATGGCTACACCTTC.

A single count supports this clone. The chain combines TRBV3-1 (or the pseudogene TRBV3-2) with TRBJ2-5; D gene uncertain. V lost 1 base and J lost 5, with 11 bases in between. CDR3 length: 14 amino acids. CDR1 is LGHDT and CDR2 is YNNKEL in the germline V gene (reference sequence). In DNA form, the CDR3 reads TGTGCCAGCAGCCAAGGCGCTAATTACGAGACCCAGTACTTC. Its translation is CASSQGANYETQYF.